A selection of T cell receptor beta chains follows, all from one sample in a study of graft-versus-host responses after intestinal transplantation. Assay: immunoSEQ multiplex PCR; the TCRdb copy retains only in-frame clones and omits some. Of roughly 7,000 clones listed, around 79% are singletons. The source was ileum tissue, collected 226 days after intestinal transplant. The receptors here all came from a human patient who received an intestinal transplant, so some T cells may come from the graft donor. Both conserved end residues are part of each CDR3. Each record gives: clone size, V gene, CDR3 protein. Size values are once, few and many counts, or a class for expanded clones, and some rows have none.

NA TRBV19 CASKGLAGGDFYNEQFF
NA TRBV5-1 CASSFIGGGVEQYF
once TRBV19 CASSDRAETPEAFF
NA TRBV7-6 CASRKGRREREETQYF
NA TRBV11-2 CASSLSRDRGEQYF
NA TRBV5-1 CASSLQGRGGELFF
few TRBV19 CASSGGTSTDTQYF
NA TRBV5-1 CASSFSAAGTEKLFF
NA TRBV6-1 CASSRPGQMYGYTF
once TRBV5-4 CASSVEGEYYGYTF
once TRBV9 CASSVTQAAYNEQFF
NA TRBV18 CASSPGQGANYGYTF
NA TRBV7-9 CASSEGAYEQYF
NA TRBV28 CASSFTGPRYGYTF
NA TRBV28 CASSSSPRTSGEETQYF
once TRBV7-2 CASSLIGLAGGWIF
NA TRBV6-6 CASSDGTGGSYEQYF
NA TRBV2 CASRGSGTGVLGEQFF
few TRBV5-5 CASSQEFMTLGALWTEAFF
NA TRBV29-1 CSVMSGETQYF
NA TRBV25-1 CASSDPRTLYQETQYF
few TRBV28 CASSSHPTGVIFGYTF
NA TRBV29-1 CSVDSGTDTQYF
few TRBV18 CASSPNPGSQETQYF
few TRBV5-6 CASSLGTGLYEQYF
NA TRBV6-5 CASSYSATGTYEQYF
NA TRBV28 CASTFSRLAYEQYF
NA TRBV10-3 CAIRSTSGSYNEQFF
NA TRBV29-1 CSVSSPRATQGTQYF